This TCR beta chain emerged from a study of blood T cell repertoires in COVID-19 (dated by TCRdb to the early 2020s). For context, the study as a whole: Samples covering the acute and convalescent phases of COVID-19 were provided by collaborators in the United States, Italy and Spain. The prospective study material was composed of cDNA or gDNA derived from T cells, B-cell-depleted T cells, or PBMCs. The dataset comprised deeply sampled blood TCRbeta repertoires from subjects exposed to, actively infected with, or recovered from COVID-19. A freely available public database, intended as a resource for researchers studying the immune response to SARS-CoV-2, is where the repertoires were released. The samples were drawn from the first 160 participants of the ongoing ImmuneRACE study and from over a thousand subjects provided by 6 global collaborators. Sample metadata almost always included a de-identified subject ID, COVID-19 status, age in years and sex. Where HLA class I and class II types were available, the types were taken from metadata supplied by the sample provider, not from assay-based typing.

The immunoSEQ Assay, a bias-controlled multiplex PCR, was used to amplify TCRbeta CDR3 regions from genomic DNA. Per the original workflow: The number of nucleated cells in each sample was estimated from the amplification of reference gene primers within the assay. To quantify the absolute abundance of each unique TCRbeta CDR3 rearrangement, sequence reads were collapsed and filtered. For each sample, productive Simpson clonality was calculated as the square root of Simpson's diversity index over productive rearrangements. TCRdb holds this immuneACCESS table with in-frame rearrangements only. Some clones are missing; in checked studies, unresolved V genes explain under half, and the rest has no known cause. The V and J calls and clone size were taken over from that table, and D and trimming were inferred from the DNA. For this sample there are roughly 54,000 clones; 85% to 95% appear just once. Of the sample, about 4% falls within the top ten clones.

Each collaborating institution followed its own protocols to collect whole blood in K2EDTA tubes. For TCRbeta analysis, collaborators shipped samples as frozen whole blood, isolated PBMCs, or DNA extracted from either of those sample types. General study outcomes and caveats: The amount of clinical and demographic metadata varied by source and participant and was provided uncurated.

The CDR3 starts with the cysteine, ends with the phenylalanine, and has 13 residues. Only CDR3 DNA is held: 39 bases, read in frame from base 1. V is shortened by 2 bases, J by 0 bases, and the region joining them spans 4 bases. CDR1 and CDR2 (KGHSH, LQKENI) derive from the germline V gene. On this clone itself: Its antigen specificity is not known. The record has no base qualities; no much larger clone is one base away.

The TCR sequence derives from a man in his fifties with acute or convalescent COVID-19. What was sequenced was peripheral blood. The chain joins TRBV18 to TRBJ1-1; the D gene is unclear. At the DNA level, the sequence is TGTGCCAGCTCACCAGACATGAACACTGAAGCTTTCTTT. It encodes CASSPDMNTEAFF.